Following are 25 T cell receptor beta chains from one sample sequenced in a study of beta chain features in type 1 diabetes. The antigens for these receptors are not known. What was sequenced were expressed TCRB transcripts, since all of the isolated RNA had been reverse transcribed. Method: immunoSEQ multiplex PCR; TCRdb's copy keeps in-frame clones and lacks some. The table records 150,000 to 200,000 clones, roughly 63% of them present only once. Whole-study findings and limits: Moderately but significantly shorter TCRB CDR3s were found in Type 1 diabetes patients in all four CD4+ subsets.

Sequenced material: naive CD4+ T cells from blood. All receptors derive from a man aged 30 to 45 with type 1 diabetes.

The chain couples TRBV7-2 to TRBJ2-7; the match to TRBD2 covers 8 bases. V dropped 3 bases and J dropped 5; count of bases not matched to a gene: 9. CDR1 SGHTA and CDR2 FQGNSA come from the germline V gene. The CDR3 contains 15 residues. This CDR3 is CASSFSGALGDEQYF. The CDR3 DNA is TGTGCCAGCAGCTTTAGCGGGGCCCTCGGGGACGAGCAGTACTTC. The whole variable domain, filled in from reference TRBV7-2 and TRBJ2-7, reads GAGVSQSPSNKVTEKGKDVELRCDPISGHTALYWYRQSLGQGLEFLIYFQGNSAPDKSGLPSDRFSAERTGGSVSTLTIQRTQQEDSAVYLCASSFSGALGDEQYFGPGTRLTVT.

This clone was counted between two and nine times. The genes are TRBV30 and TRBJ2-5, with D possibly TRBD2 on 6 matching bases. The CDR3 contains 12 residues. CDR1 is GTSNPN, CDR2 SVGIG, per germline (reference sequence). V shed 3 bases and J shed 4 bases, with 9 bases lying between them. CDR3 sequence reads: CAWSPEGETQYF. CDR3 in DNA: TGTGCCTGGAGCCCGGAGGGAGAGACCCAGTACTTC. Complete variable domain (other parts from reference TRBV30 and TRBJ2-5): SQTIHQWPATLVQPVGSPLSLECTVEGTSNPNLYWYRQAAGRGLQLLFYSVGIGQISSEVPQNLSASRPQDRQFILSSKKLLLSDSGFYLCAWSPEGETQYFGPGTRLLVL.

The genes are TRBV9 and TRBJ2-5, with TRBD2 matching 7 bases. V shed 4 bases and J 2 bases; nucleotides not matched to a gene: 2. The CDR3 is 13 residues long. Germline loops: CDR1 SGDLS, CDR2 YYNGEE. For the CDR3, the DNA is TGTGCCAGCAGCATTAGCGGGCAAGAGACCCAGTACTTC. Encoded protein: CASSISGQETQYF.

CDR3 bases: TGTGCCAGCAGCCAGCGGGTTAGACAGGGGGAGCAGTTCTTC. Amino acids: CASSQRVRQGEQFF. The chain combines TRBV27 with TRBJ2-1; 8 bases match TRBD1. Per germline, CDR1 MNHEY and CDR2 SMNVEV (reference sequence). This CDR3 spans 14 amino acids. Trimming took 6 bases from V and 10 from J; bases not matched to a gene: 11.

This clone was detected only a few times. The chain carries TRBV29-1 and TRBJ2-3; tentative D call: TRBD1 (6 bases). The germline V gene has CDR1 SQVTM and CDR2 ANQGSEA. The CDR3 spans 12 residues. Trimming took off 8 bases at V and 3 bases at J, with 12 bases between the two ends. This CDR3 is CSSLQGTDTQYF. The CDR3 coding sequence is TGCAGCTCTCTACAGGGTACAGATACGCAGTATTTT.

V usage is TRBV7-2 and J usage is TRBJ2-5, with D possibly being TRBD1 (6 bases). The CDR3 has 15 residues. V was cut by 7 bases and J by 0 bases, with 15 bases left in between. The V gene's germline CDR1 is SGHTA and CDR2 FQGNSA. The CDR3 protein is CASTLLQGNQETQYF. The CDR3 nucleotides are TGTGCCAGCACCCTTTTACAGGGTAACCAAGAGACCCAGTACTTC.

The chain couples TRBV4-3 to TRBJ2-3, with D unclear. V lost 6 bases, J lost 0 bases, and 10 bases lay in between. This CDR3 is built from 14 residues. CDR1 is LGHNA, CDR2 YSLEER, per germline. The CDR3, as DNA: TGCGCCAGCAGTTCCCGCTTAAGCACAGATACGCAGTATTTT. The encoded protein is CASSSRLSTDTQYF.

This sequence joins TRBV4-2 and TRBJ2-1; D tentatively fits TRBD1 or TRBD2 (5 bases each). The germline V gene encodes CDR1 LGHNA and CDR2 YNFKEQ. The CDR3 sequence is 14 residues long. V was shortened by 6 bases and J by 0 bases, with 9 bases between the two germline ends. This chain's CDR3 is CASSPGSSYNEQFF. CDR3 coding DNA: TGTGCCAGCAGTCCAGGGAGCTCCTACAATGAGCAGTTCTTC.

CDR3 amino acids: CASSYARGQFF. CDR3 coding DNA: TGTGCCAGCAGTTACGCGCGGGGGCAGTTCTTC. The chain uses TRBV6-6 and TRBJ2-1; a weak D match, TRBD2 (6 bases). The germline gives CDR1 MNHNY, CDR2 SVGAGI (reference sequence). The CDR3 covers 11 residues. With 2 bases removed from V and 12 bases from J, the gap between germline ends came to 8 bases.

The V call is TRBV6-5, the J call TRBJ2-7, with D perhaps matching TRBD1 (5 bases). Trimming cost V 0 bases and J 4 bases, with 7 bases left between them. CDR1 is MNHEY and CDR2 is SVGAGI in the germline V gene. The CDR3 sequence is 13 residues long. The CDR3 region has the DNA TGTGCCAGCAGTTACTCGGCAGGGTACGAGCAGTACTTC. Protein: CASSYSAGYEQYF.

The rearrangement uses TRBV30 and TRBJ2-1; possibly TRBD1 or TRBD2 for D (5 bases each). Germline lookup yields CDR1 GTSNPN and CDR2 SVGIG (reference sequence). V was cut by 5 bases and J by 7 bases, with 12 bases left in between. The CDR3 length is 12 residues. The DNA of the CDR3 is TGTGCCTGGTCGAGGGGTTGGAATGAGCAGTTCTTC. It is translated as CAWSRGWNEQFF.

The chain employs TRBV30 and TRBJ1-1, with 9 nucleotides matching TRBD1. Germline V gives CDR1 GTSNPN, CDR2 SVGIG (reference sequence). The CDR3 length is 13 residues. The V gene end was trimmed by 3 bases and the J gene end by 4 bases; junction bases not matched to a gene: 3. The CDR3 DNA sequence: TGTGCCTGGAGCCGACAGGGGGTCACTGAAGCTTTCTTT. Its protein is CAWSRQGVTEAFF.

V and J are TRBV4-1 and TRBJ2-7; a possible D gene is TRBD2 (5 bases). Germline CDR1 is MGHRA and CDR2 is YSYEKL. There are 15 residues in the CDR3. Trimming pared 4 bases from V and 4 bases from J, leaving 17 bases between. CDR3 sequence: CASSPSHGIVYEQYF. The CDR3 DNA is TGCGCCAGCAGCCCAAGCCACGGGATAGTGTACGAGCAGTACTTC.

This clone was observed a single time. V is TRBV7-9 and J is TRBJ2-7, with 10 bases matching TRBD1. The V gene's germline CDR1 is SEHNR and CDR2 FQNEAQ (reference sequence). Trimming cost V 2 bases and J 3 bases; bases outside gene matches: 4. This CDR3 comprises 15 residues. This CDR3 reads CASSLKGQGDYEQYF. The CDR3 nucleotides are TGTGCCAGCAGCTTAAAAGGACAGGGGGACTACGAGCAGTACTTC. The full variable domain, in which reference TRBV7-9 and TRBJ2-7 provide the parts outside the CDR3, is DTGVSQNPRHKITKRGQNVTFRCDPISEHNRLYWYRQTLGQGPEFLTYFQNEAQLEKSRLLSDRFSAERPKGSFSTLEIQRTEQGDSAMYLCASSLKGQGDYEQYFGPGTRLTVT.

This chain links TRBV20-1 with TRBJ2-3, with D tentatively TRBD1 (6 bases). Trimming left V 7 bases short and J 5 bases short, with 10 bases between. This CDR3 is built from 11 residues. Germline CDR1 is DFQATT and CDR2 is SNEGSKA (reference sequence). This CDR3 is CSVQGIDTQYF. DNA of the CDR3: TGCAGTGTACAGGGAATAGATACGCAGTATTTT.

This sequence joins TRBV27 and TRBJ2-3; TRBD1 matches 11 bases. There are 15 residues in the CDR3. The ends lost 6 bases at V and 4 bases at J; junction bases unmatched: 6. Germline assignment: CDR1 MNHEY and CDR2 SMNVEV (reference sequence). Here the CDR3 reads CASSRLGQGADTQYF. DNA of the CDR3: TGTGCCAGCAGCCGCTTGGGACAGGGGGCAGATACGCAGTATTTT.

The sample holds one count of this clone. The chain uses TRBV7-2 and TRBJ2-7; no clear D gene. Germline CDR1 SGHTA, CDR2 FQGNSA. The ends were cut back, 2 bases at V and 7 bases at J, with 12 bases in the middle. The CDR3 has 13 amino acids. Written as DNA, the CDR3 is TGTGCCAGCAGCTTACGGCAGGCGGTGGAGCAGTACTTC. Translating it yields CASSLRQAVEQYF.

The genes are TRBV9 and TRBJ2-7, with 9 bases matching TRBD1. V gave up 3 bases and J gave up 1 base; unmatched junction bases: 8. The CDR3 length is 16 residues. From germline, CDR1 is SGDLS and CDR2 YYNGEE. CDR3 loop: CASSERGTGISYEQYF. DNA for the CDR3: TGTGCCAGCAGCGAGCGAGGGACAGGGATTTCCTACGAGCAGTACTTC.

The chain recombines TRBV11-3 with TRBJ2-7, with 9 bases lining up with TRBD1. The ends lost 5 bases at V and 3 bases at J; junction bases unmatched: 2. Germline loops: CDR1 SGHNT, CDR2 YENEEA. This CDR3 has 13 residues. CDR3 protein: CASSPGQGYEQYF. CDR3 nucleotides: TGTGCCAGCAGCCCGGGACAGGGCTACGAGCAGTACTTC.

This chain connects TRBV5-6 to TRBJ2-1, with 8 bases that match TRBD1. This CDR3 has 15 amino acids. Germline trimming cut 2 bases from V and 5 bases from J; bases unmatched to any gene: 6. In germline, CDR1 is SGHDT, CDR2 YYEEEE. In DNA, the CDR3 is TGTGCCAGCAGCTTACCGGGACAGGTCGACAATGAGCAGTTCTTC. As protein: CASSLPGQVDNEQFF.

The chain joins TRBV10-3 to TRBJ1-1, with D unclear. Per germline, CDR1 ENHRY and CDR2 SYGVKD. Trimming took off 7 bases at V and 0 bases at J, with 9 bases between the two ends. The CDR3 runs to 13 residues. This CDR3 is CAIKGSMNTEAFF. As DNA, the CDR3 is TGTGCCATCAAAGGCAGTATGAACACTGAAGCTTTCTTT.

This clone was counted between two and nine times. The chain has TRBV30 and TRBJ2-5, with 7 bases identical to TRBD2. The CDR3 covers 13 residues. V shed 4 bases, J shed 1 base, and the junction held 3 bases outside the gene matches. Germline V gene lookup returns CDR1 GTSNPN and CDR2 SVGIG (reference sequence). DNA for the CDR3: TGTGCCTGGAACAGCGGGGTCCAAGAGACCCAGTACTTC. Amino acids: CAWNSGVQETQYF.

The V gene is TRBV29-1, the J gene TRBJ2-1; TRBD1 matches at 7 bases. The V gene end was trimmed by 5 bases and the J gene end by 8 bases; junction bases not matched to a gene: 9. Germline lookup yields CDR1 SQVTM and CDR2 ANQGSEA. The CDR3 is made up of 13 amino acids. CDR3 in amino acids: CSVCGTASDEQFF. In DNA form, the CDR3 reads TGCAGCGTTTGTGGGACAGCGAGCGATGAGCAGTTCTTC.

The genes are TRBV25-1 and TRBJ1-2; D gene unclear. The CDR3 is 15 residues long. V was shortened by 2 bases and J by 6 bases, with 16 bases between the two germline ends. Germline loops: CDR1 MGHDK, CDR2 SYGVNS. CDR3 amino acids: CASSETVAVRNGYTF. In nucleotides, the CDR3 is TGTGCCAGCAGTGAAACGGTGGCAGTCCGGAATGGCTACACCTTC.

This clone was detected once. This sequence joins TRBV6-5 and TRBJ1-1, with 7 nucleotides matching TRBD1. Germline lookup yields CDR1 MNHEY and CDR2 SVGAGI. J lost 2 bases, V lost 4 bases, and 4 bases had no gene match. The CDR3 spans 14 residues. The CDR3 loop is CASSSGQVNTEAFF. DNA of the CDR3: TGTGCCAGCAGTTCCGGACAGGTAAACACTGAAGCTTTCTTT.